This T cell receptor (beta chain) was captured in a study of shared clonotypes between healthy human individuals (dated by TCRdb to 2019 to 2021). Regarding the research as a whole: The cohort included three men and a couple of women between 18 and 49 years of age. Between about 0.9 and 8.9 billion PBMCs per donor were obtained by leukapheresis. Different laboratories and diverse techniques were used to prepare libraries and sequence TCR repertoires, to increase sequencing depth and limit assay-specific biases. The study deeply sequenced blood TCR repertoires of five healthy adults to estimate repertoire size and the extent of clonotype sharing between individuals. For each donor, three plates each were used for CD4 naive and CD4 memory, two plates were used for CD8 naive, and one plate was used for CD8 memory.

Using the deep immunoSEQ assay, multiplex PCR amplified TCR CDR3 regions from genomic DNA. Extracted genomic DNA from each cell subset was distributed evenly across all wells of several immunoSEQ 96-well plates, and each plate was treated as a replicate. Each replicate PCR for sorted subsets received about 210 ng genomic DNA, equal to about 30,000 T cell genomes. The purified libraries were quantified using a Qubit 3.0 fluorometer, sized with a Bioanalyzer 2100, and then quantified again using the KAPA Library Quantification kit. A separate single-read 150-cycle Illumina NextSeq 550 flow cell was used to sequence each immunoSEQ 96-well plate. On the study's bioinformatics: Because the immunoSEQ output included only junctional sequences and no quality scores, the filtering could not be the same as the filtering used for full-length reads. Sequences were annotated with PyIR, a Python wrapper for IgBLAST v1.9, and V/J genes and CDR3 were assigned using IMGT germline references. Reads were filtered out if the reads had weak V/J assignments (E-value above 1e-6), no CDR3, stop codons, out-of-frame junctions, or ambiguous translated residues. V3J clonotypes were defined by identical inferred V gene, J gene, and CDR3 amino acid sequence. To compute the percentage overlap between repertoires, the number of shared unique clonotypes was divided by the size of the smaller repertoire. RTK rarefaction, the Chao1 estimator, and Recon v2.1 estimates of unobserved clonotypes were used to assess repertoire richness. For all TCRbeta clonotypes obtained by the gDNA method from a few donors, generation probabilities were computed with OLGA. Sourced from immuneACCESS, this table was stored by TCRdb with only in-frame sequences that have V and J called. A share of the clones is absent; for the studies checked, an unresolved V gene accounts for under half, and the remainder has no known explanation. The D gene and trimming were derived from the DNA, and the V and J assignments and clone size from that table. Recorded for this sample are over 2 million clones; 85% to 95% of them occurred a single time. 0.13% of the sample is taken by the ten largest.

Here is what the overall study found, with its caveats: The small number of donors limited the genetic and exposure-history diversity represented. Naive subsets generally had larger estimated clonotype richness than memory subsets. When several donors were compared, the shared fraction of clonotypes was around 4.6% for naive CD4, more than 3% for naive CD8, more than 2% for memory CD4, and under 0.5% for memory CD8. Higher generation probabilities were observed for clonotypes shared by all four sorted-subset donors than for non-shared clonotypes. Based on pairwise subsampling, the degree of clonotype sharing among donors was expected to be affected by sequencing depth. Sampling was restricted to blood, and TCR repertoires in tissues likely differ from the TCR repertoires found in blood. Even with the large sequencing depth, rarefaction of the sorted-subset datasets indicated that sequencing was incomplete.

The donors were healthy, HIV-negative adults with no recently reported acute infections or vaccinations. All donors were Caucasian adults living in Nashville, Tennessee, USA. CD4+ T cells were enriched by magnetic negative selection, after which naive cells were positively selected on CD45RA and the negative fraction was taken as the memory subset. After blood collection by leukapheresis, PBMCs were isolated using Ficoll-Histopaque density gradient centrifugation and then cryopreserved in the vapor phase of liquid nitrogen. Analytical flow cytometry was used to check the purity and quantity of every magnetically sorted T cell population. Genomic DNA was isolated from each sorted fraction and quantified by UV absorbance on a Nanodrop 2000c. As regards this clone: There is no known antigen for this receptor. An end of the junction does not agree with germline; a read error may underlie this.

The receptor comes from a man aged 18 to 30 in good health. The sample was naive CD4+ T cells sorted from blood. In the paper's terms, the cell subset or site label means: CD45RA+ positively selected.

The CDR3 corresponds to CAISEGLADYEQYF. Read as DNA, the sequence is TGTGCCATCAGTGAGGGACTAGCGGACTACGAGCAGTACTTC. The receptor chain draws on TRBV6-1 and TRBJ2-7; 11 nucleotides in the junction match TRBD2. Sequences MNHNS (CDR1) and SASEGT (CDR2) are obtained from the germline V gene. The CDR3 spans 14 residues, from the cysteine through the phenylalanine. Only CDR3 DNA is held: 42 bases, read in frame from base 1.